The text below deals with one TCR beta chain. Its antigen is still unknown. This specimen comes from a study of cytomegalovirus exposure and HLA in healthy donors. Overall study findings and caveats: Most of the TCR beta V segments (in an earlier analysis) were productive either about 90% or about 30% of the time. It was 160 or so TCR beta chains that were listed as cytomegalovirus-associated.

The V gene's germline CDR1 is SGHTA and CDR2 FQGNSA. The CDR3 totals 14 residues. V was trimmed by 6 bases and J by 8 bases, leaving 17 bases between them. The PCR employed 60 Vbeta primers together with 13 Jbeta primers. Assay: immunoSEQ multiplex PCR; the TCRdb copy retains only in-frame clones and omits some. This table holds around 130,000 clones, roughly 71% found once. The source material was PBMCs. This rearrangement joins TRBV7-2 to TRBJ1-3, with D maybe TRBD1 (6 bases). The receptor comes from a woman in her forties or fifties in good health and CMV-seropositive. CDR3 bases: TGTGCCAGCAGTCCCGCGGGGGGGGCGGACACCATATATTTT. This sequence encodes CASSPAGGADTIYF.